A selection of T cell receptor beta chains follows, all from one sample in a study of Graves' ophthalmopathy and Graves' hyperthyroidism. One entry per CDR3 protein, called by TCRdb with MiXCR from the multiplex PCR reads. There are hundreds of thousands of distinct CDR3 sequences in the sample; 20% to 25% occur only once, and approximately 7% lies in the top ten. The specimen was peripheral blood. The origin of the receptors is a woman between 18 and 30 years old with stable Graves' hyperthyroidism. Some clones in this sample may be carry-over from other donors' samples. Both conserved end residues are part of each CDR3. The order of the fields is clone size, J gene, V gene, D gene, CDR3 DNA, CDR3 protein. A D gene is named only where the DNA matches it firmly. Clone size is shown for a subset of rows, as once, few, many or a class of expanded clone.

>few|TRBJ1-1|TRBV27|.
TGTGCCAGCAGTTTATCCGGGAGAGCCTACACTGACGCTTTCTTT
CASSLSGRAYTDAFF
>few|TRBJ1-5|TRBV15|.
TGTGCCACCAGCCCGACCGGGGGAAAGAGCAATCAGCCCCAGCATTTT
CATSPTGGKSNQPQHF
>.|TRBJ1-1|TRBV6-1|.
TGTGCCAGCAGTCCCACTCCGGACACTTTTGAAGCTTTCTTT
CASSPTPDTFEAFF
>many|TRBJ2-5|TRBV20-1|TRBD2
TGCAGTGCTCCTTCTGGGGGGGGAGAGACCCAGTACTTC
CSAPSGGGETQYF
>few|TRBJ2-7|TRBV12-3/TRBV12-4|TRBD1
TGTGCCAGCAGTCCCGACAGGGTCGGAGAGCAGTACTTC
CASSPDRVGEQYF
>many|TRBJ2-5|TRBV12-3/TRBV12-4|TRBD1
TGTGCCAGCAGTTTAAACTCACCGGGACAGGGTCCGGAGACCCAGTACTTC
CASSLNSPGQGPETQYF
>many|TRBJ1-1|TRBV15|TRBD1
TGTGCCACCAGCAGAGATGGACAGGCGAACACTGAAGCTTTCTTT
CATSRDGQANTEAFF
>many|TRBJ1-1|TRBV20-1|.
TGCAGTGCTCCTAGGCCGCAAGTGGCGGGGCCTGAAGCTTTCTTT
CSAPRPQVAGPEAFF
>.|TRBJ1-6|TRBV24-1|.
TGTGCCACCAGTGACCCCCAGACAGACTCCTATAATTCACCCCTCCACTTT
CATSDPQTDSYNSPLHF
>few|TRBJ2-7|TRBV28|.
TGTGCCAGCAGTTTTTCTCGGTGGGGGGTATCCTACGAGCAGTACTTC
CASSFSRWGVSYEQYF
>many|TRBJ1-3|TRBV29-1|TRBD1
TGCAGCGTTGAGGCCCCGGACAGGGGAGCTGGAAACACCATATATTTT
CSVEAPDRGAGNTIYF
>.|TRBJ2-7|TRBV6-4|.
TGTGCCAGCACGGGGGCTTCCTACGAGCAGTACTTC
CASTGASYEQYF
>.|TRBJ2-2|TRBV2|TRBD2
TGTGCCAGCAAAGGTCGATTAGCGGGGGCGGGCACCGGGGAGCTGTTTTTT
CASKGRLAGAGTGELFF
>.|TRBJ1-2|TRBV28|.
TGTGCCAGCAGTCCAGGACACCTCTTGGGCTATGGCTACACCTTC
CASSPGHLLGYGYTF
>.|TRBJ2-6|TRBV2|.
TGTGCCAGCAGTACCGGGACAAACCTCTCTGGGGCCAACGTCCTGACTTTC
CASSTGTNLSGANVLTF
>many|TRBJ1-5|TRBV6-2/TRBV6-3|.
TGTGCCAGCACCCCGGGGGGTAGGAGGGAGTCGCCCCAGCATTTT
CASTPGGRRESPQHF
>.|TRBJ2-7|TRBV27|.
TGTGCCAGCACCCCCAATGGGGGATCCTACGAGCAGTACTTC
CASTPNGGSYEQYF
>few|TRBJ2-5|TRBV2|TRBD1
TGTGCCAGCAAGGGACAGCCCCAAGAGACCCAGTACTTC
CASKGQPQETQYF
>many|TRBJ1-5|TRBV2|.
TGTGCCGGCAGTGCAGGGTACAATCAGCCCCAGCATTTT
CAGSAGYNQPQHF
>.|TRBJ2-2|TRBV24-1|.
TGTGCCACCAGTGACCCTTCAGGTGGCCCCGGGGAGCTGTTTTTT
CATSDPSGGPGELFF
>many|TRBJ1-1|TRBV6-2/TRBV6-3|.
TGTGCCAGCAGACGGGGGTTGGGGAACACTGAAGCTTTCTTT
CASRRGLGNTEAFF
>.|TRBJ2-7|TRBV12-3/TRBV12-4|TRBD2
TGTGCCAGCAGTTTAGCGGGACTAGCGGGAGCTCGGGAGCAGTACTTC
CASSLAGLAGAREQYF
>many|TRBJ1-6|TRBV6-1|.
TGTGCCAGCAGTGAAAGGCCACCCCTCCACTTT
CASSERPPLHF
>.|TRBJ2-5|TRBV28|.
TGTGCCAGCAGCCCAGGGGTCCGACGGAGGGGTGAGACCCAGTACTTC
CASSPGVRRRGETQYF
>many|TRBJ2-7|TRBV20-1|TRBD2
TGCAGTGCTAGACCCCTAGCGGGAGGGCCTCGTGCCGAGCAGTACTTC
CSARPLAGGPRAEQYF